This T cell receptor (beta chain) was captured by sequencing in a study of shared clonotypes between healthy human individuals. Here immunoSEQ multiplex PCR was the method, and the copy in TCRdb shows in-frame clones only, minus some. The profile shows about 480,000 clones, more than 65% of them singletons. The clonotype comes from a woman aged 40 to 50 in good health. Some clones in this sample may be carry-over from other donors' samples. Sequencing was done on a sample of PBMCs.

The CDR3 DNA reads as TGTGCCAGCAGCCACTCCGGGACAGGGGGCTATGGTCGTGGCTACACCTTC. Its protein is CASSHSGTGGYGRGYTF. The chain recombines TRBV28 with TRBJ1-2, with 12 nucleotides matching TRBD1. The CDR3 contains 17 residues. Germline V CDR1 and CDR2: MDHEN, SYDVKM. After removal of 6 bases from V and 7 bases from J, the junction contained 15 bases not matched to a gene.